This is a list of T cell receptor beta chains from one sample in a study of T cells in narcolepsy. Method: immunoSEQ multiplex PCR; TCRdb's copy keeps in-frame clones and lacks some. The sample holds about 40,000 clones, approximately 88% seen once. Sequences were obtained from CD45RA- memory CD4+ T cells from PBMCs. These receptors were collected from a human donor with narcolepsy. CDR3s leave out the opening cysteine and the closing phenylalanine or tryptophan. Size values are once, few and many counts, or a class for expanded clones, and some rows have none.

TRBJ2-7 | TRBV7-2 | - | ASSLHSSYEQY
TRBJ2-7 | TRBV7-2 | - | ASSLDWTRGSEQY
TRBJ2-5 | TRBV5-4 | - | ASSFTGGGPETQY
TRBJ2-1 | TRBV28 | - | ASRTGDRDYNEQF
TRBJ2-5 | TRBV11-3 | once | ASSPRGGGQETQY
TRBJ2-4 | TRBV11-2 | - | ASSSEKEGNIQY
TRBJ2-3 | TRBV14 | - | ASSQRPSDKADTQY
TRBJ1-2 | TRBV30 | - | AWKSIGKKMALKWCYT
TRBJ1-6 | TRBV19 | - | ASSMDPGGNSPLH
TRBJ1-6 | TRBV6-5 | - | ASGGDLYNSPLH
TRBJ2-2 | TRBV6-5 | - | ASTSGGLSTGELF
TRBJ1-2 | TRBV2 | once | ASSPGRGSGYT
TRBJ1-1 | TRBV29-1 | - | SARDQNTEAF
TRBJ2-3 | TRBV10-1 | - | ASILKPDTQY
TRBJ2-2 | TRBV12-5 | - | ASGLAPEGGGRAAGGELF
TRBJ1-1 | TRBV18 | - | ASSPSEGTGNTEAF
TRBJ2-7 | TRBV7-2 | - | ASSRLDSRNEQY
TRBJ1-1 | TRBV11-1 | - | ASSLSLRGENTEAF
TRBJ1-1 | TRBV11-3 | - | ASSLDGGPKAF
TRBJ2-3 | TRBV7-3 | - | ASSVGLAATDTQY
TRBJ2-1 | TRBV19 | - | ASSTRTGNEQF
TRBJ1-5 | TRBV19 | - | ASRGGVDRTQPQH
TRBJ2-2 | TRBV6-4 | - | ASARLADTGELF
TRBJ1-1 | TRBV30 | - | AWMNMLNTEAF
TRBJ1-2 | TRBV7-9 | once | ASSLEGQGGGYT
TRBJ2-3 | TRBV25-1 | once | ASSEYRADTDTQY
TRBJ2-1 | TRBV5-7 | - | ASSFLKRKCYNEQF
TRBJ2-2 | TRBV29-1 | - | SVFTGSANTGELF
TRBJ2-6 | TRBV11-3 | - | ASSLDHLAAGGANVLT
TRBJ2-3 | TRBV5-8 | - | ASSFNGGADTQY
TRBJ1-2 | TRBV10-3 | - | AISGDPGQGTDYGYT
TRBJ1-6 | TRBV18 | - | ASSLDRAPNSPLH
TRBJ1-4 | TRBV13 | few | ASSLGGTGNEKLF
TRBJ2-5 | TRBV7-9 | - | ASSLRRGAAQETQY
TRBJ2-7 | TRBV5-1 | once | ASSLMDGSYEQY
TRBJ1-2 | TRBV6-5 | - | ASGDRQGRGYT
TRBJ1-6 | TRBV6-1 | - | ASRERTGVSPLH
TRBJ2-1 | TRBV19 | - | ASRGWASGYNEQF
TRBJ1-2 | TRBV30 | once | AWRRPGQGGYGYT
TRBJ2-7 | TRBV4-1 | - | ASSQSPISYEQY
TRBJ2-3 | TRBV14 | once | ASSRTSWNTQY
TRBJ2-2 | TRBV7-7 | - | ASSPPIAGNTGELF
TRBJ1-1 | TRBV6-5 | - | ASSYSTGLGDTEAF
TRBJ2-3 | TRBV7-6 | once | ASSPVGGRADTQY
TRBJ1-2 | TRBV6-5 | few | ASKASPHGYT
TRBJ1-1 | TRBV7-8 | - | ASSLMGHRSGGEAF
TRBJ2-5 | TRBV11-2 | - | ASSSTARGTSVKETQY
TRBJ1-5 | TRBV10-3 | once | AISAAGQSNQPQH
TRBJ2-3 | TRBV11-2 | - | ASSYGAILPDTQY
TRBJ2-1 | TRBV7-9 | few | ASSPRRGSSYNEQF
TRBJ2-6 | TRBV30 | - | AWSGEQGGRANVLT
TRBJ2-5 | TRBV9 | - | ASSVGPSGGVGETQY
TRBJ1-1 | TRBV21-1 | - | ANNRGRRRNTEAF
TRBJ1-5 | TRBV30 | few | AWSGDSYNQPQH
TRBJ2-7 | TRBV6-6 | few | ASGEGPYEQY
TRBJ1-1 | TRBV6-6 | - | ASSFDGKSEAF
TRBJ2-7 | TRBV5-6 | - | ASSFQGRNEQY
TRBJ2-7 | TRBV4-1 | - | ASSQDLKGGFTYEQY
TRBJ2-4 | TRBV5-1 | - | ASSLEAGTKNIQY